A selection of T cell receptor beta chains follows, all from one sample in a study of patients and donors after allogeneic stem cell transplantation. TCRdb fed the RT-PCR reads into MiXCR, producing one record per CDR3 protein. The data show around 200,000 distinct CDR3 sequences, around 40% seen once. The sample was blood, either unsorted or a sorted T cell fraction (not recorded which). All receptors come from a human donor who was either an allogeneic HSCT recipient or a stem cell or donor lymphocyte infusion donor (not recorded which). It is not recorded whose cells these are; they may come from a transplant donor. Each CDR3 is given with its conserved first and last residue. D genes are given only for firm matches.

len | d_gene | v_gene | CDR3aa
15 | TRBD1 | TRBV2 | CASSEQGQSNSPLHF
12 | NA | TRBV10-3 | CATGRDRDIQYF
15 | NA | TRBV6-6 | CASSYGPRHNSPLHF
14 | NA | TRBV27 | CASSFSGSANEQYF
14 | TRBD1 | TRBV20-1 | CSARGRTGHQPQHF
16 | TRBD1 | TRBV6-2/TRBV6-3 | CASSYLGTGPHYEQYF
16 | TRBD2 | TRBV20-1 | CSASLVTSGASNEQFF
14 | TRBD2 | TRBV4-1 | CASSRAGGYNEQFF
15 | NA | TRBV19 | CASNPTSYSNQPQHF
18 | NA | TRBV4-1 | CASSPVGNRAYDTGELFF
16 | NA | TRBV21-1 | CASSKAGGGAQETQYF
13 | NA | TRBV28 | CASSPAGVYGYTF
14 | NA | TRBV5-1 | CASSLSTGNTEAFF
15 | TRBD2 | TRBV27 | CASSLVAGGYNEQFF
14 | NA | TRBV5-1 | CASSWAQGFDGYTF
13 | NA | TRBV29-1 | CSVEDRMADTQYF
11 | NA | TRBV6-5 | CATRHLDEQFF
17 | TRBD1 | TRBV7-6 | CASSSNYRGKRGYGYTF
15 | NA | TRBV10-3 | CAISDRGGLVYEQYF
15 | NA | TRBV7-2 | CASSLVGGRGYGYTF